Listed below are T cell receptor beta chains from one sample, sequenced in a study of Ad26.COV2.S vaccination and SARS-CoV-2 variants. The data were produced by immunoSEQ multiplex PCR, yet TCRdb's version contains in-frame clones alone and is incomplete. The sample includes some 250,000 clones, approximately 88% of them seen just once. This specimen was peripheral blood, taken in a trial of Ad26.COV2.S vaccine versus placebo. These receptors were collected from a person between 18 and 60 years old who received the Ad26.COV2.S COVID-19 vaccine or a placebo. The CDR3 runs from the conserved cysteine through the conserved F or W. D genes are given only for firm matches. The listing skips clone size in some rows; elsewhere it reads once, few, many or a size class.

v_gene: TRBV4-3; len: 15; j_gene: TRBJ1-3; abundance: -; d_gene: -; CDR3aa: CASSRDRPSGNTIYF; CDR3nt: TGCGCCAGCAGCCGGGACCGACCCTCTGGAAACACCATATATTTT
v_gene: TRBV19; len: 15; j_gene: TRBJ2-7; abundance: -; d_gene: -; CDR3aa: CASSIGTELGYEQYF; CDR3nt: TGTGCCAGTAGTATAGGCACGGAGCTGGGCTACGAGCAGTACTTC
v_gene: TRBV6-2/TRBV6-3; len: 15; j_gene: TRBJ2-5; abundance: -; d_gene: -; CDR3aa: CASSTTETAEGGQYF; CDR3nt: TGTGCCAGCAGTACGACTGAGACCGCAGAAGGGGGCCAGTACTTC
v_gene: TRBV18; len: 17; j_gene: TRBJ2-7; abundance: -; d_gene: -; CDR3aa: CASSPPSGDTSSYEQYF; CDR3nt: TGTGCCAGCTCACCACCGAGCGGGGACACGTCCTCCTACGAGCAGTACTTC
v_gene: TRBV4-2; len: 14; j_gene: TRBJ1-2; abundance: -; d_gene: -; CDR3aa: CASSSEGDYNGYTF; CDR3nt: TGTGCCAGCAGCTCGGAGGGGGATTATAATGGCTACACCTTC
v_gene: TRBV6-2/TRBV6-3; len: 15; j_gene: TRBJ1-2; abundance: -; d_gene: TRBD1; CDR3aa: CASSPGQSANYGYTF; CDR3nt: TGTGCCAGCAGCCCGGGACAGTCAGCTAACTATGGCTACACCTTC
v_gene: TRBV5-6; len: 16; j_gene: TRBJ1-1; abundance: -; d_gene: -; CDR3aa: CASSFNLIWMNTEAFF; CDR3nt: TGTGCCAGCAGCTTTAACCTCATTTGGATGAACACTGAAGCTTTCTTT
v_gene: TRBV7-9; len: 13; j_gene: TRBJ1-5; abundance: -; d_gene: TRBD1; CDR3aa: CASSLTGVQPQHF; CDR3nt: TGTGCCAGCAGCTTAACAGGGGTCCAGCCCCAGCATTTT
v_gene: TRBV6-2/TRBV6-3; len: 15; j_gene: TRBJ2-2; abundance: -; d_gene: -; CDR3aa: CASSYVAGNTGELFF; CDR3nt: TGTGCCAGCAGTTACGTTGCGGGAAACACCGGGGAGCTGTTTTTT
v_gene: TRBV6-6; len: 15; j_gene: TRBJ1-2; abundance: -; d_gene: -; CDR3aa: CASSYSEIGRDGYTF; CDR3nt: TGTGCCAGCAGTTACTCGGAGATAGGGAGGGACGGCTACACCTTC
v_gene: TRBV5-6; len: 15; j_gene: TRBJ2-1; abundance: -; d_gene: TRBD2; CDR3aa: CASSIAGSSYNEQFF; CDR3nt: TGTGCCAGCAGCATAGCGGGAAGCTCCTACAATGAGCAGTTCTTC
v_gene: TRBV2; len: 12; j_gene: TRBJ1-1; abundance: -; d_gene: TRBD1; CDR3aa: CASSVDRGEAFF; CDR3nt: TGTGCCAGCAGTGTCGACAGGGGGGAGGCTTTCTTT
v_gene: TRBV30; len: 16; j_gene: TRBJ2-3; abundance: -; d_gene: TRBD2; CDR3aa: CASEGTSGRGRDTQYF; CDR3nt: TGTGCCTCCGAAGGGACTAGCGGGAGAGGACGGGATACGCAGTATTTT
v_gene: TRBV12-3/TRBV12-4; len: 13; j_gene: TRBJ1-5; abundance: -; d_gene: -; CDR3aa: CASSPRASGPQHF; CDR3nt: TGTGCCAGCAGCCCCCGGGCTTCAGGGCCCCAGCATTTT
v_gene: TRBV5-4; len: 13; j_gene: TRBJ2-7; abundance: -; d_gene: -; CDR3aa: CASSTARGGEQYF; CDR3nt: TGTGCCAGCAGCACCGCCAGGGGGGGTGAGCAGTACTTC
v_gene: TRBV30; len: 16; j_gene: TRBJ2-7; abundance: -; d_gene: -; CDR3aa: CAWSGTPRTVHYEQYF; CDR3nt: TGTGCCTGGAGTGGAACGCCCCGGACAGTCCACTACGAGCAGTACTTC
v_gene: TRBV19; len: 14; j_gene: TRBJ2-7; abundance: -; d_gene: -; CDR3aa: CASSIAEFSYEQYF; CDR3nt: TGTGCCAGTAGCATTGCGGAATTCTCCTACGAGCAGTACTTC
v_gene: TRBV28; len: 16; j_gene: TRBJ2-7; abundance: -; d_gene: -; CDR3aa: CASSFFPGESSYEQYF; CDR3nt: TGTGCCAGCAGTTTTTTTCCAGGGGAGAGCTCCTACGAGCAGTACTTC
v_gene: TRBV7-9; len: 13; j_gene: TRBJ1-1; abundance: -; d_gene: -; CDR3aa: CASSFNRDTEAFF; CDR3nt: TGTGCCAGCAGCTTTAACAGGGACACTGAAGCTTTCTTT
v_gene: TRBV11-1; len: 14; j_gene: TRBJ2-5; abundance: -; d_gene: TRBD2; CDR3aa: CASSFLAAQETQYF; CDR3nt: TGTGCCAGCAGCTTTCTAGCGGCACAAGAGACCCAGTACTTC
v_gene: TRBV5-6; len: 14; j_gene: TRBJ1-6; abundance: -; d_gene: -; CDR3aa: CASSLDRDGSPLHF; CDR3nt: TGTGCCAGCAGCTTGGACAGGGACGGATCACCCCTCCACTTT
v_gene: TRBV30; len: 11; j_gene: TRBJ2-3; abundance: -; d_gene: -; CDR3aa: CAWRVRDTQYF; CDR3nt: TGTGCCTGGAGGGTGAGAGATACGCAGTATTTT
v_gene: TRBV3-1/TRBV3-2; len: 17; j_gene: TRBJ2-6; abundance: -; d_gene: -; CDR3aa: CASSQGLNGSGANVLTF; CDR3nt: TGTGCCAGCAGCCAAGGTCTGAATGGGTCTGGGGCCAACGTCCTGACTTTC
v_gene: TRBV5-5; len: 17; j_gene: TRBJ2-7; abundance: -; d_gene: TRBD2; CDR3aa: CASSSARLAGSSYEQYF; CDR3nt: TGTGCCAGCAGCTCGGCGCGGCTAGCGGGTAGCTCCTACGAGCAGTACTTC
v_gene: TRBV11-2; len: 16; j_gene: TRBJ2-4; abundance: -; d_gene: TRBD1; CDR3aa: CASSPISGQGPNIQYF; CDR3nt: TGTGCCAGCAGCCCAATATCGGGACAGGGCCCAAACATTCAGTACTTC
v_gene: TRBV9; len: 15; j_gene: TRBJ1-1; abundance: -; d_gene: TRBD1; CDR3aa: CASTVGQGVLTEAFF; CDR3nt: TGTGCCAGCACCGTGGGCCAGGGGGTTTTAACTGAAGCTTTCTTT
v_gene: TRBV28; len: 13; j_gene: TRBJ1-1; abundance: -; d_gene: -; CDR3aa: CASGDGLNTEAFF; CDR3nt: TGTGCCAGCGGGGACGGATTGAACACTGAAGCTTTCTTT
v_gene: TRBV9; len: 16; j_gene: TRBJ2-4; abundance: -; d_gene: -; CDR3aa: CASSGRRDSAKNIQYF; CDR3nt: TGTGCCAGCAGCGGACGGAGGGACTCAGCCAAAAACATTCAGTACTTC
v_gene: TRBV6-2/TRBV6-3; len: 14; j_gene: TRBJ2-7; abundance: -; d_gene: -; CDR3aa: CASSWDAGALGQYF; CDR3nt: TGTGCCAGCAGTTGGGACGCAGGGGCCTTGGGGCAGTACTTC
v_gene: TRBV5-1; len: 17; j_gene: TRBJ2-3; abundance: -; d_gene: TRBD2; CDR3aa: CASSLGGAGGLTDTQYF; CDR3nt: TGCGCCAGCAGCTTGGGGGGCGCGGGGGGACTCACAGATACGCAGTATTTT
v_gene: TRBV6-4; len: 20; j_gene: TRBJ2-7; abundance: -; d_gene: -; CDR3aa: CASSDCVRGPPYQSSYEQYF; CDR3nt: TGTGCCAGCAGTGACTGTGTCAGGGGCCCCCCATATCAAAGCTCCTACGAGCAGTACTTC
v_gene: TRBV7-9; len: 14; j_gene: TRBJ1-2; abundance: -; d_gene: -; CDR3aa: CASSSAGSNYGYTF; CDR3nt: TGTGCCAGCAGCTCGGCAGGTTCGAACTATGGCTACACCTTC
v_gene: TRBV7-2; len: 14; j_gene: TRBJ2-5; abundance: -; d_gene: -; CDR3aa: CASSLGQGWETQYF; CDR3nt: TGTGCCAGCAGCTTAGGGCAGGGGTGGGAGACCCAGTACTTC
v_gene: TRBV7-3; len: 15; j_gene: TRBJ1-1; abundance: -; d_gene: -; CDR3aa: CASSLRGSLNTEAFF; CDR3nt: TGTGCCAGCAGCTTACGGGGGTCCCTGAACACTGAAGCTTTCTTT
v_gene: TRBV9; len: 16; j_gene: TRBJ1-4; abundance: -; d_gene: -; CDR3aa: CASSIGQTATNEKLFF; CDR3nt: TGTGCCAGCAGCATTGGACAGACAGCAACTAATGAAAAACTGTTTTTT
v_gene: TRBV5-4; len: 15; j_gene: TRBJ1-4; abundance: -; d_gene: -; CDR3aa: CASSVNRATNEKLFF; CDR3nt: TGTGCCAGCAGCGTGAACAGGGCAACTAATGAAAAACTGTTTTTT
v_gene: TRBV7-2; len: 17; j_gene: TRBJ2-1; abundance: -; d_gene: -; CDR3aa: CASSFFPRTTSYNEQFF; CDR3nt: TGTGCCAGCAGCTTTTTCCCTCGGACAACCTCCTACAATGAGCAGTTCTTC
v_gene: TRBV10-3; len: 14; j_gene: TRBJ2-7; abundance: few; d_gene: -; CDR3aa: CAIRLRDGAYEQYF; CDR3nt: TGTGCCATCAGATTACGGGACGGAGCCTACGAGCAGTACTTC
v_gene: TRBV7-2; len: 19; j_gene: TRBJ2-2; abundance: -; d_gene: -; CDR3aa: CASSLVRSTGRANTGELFF; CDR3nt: TGTGCCAGCAGCTTAGTTCGGTCTACAGGGAGGGCGAACACCGGGGAGCTGTTTTTT
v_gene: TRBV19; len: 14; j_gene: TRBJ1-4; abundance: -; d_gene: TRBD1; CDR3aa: CASSPQGAREKLFF; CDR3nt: TGTGCCAGTAGCCCACAGGGGGCGCGTGAAAAACTGTTTTTT
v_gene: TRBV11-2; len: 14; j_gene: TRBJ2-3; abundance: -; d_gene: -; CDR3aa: CASSLRGESDTQYF; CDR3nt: TGTGCCAGCAGCTTAAGGGGGGAGTCAGATACGCAGTATTTT
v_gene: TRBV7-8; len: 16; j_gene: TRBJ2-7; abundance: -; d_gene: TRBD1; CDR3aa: CASSPRQGPLSYEQYF; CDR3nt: TGTGCCAGCAGCCCGCGACAGGGGCCGCTTTCCTACGAGCAGTACTTC
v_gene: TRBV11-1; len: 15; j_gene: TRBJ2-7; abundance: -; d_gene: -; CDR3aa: CASSLANRPVYEQYF; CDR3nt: TGTGCCAGCAGCTTAGCGAACCGCCCAGTTTACGAGCAGTACTTC
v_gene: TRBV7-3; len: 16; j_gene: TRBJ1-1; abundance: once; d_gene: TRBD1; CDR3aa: CASSKSGTGFGAEAFF; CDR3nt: TGTGCCAGCAGCAAGTCCGGGACAGGGTTTGGCGCTGAAGCTTTCTTT
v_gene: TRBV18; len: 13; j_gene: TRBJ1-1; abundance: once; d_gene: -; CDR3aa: CASSPRDWGEAFF; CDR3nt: TGTGCCAGCTCACCCCGGGACTGGGGGGAAGCTTTCTTT
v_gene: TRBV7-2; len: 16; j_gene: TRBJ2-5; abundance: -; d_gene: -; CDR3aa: CASSLGDRGAQETQYF; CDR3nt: TGTGCCAGCAGCTTAGGGGACCGGGGGGCCCAAGAGACCCAGTACTTC
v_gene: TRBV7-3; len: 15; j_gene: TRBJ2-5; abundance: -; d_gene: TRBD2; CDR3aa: CASSLTASGKETQYF; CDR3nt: TGTGCCAGCAGCTTAACTGCTAGCGGAAAAGAGACCCAGTACTTC
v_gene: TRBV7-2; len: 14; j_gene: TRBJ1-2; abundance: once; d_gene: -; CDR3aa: CASSLDVRDGGYTF; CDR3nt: TGTGCCAGCAGCTTAGACGTCAGGGACGGGGGCTACACCTTC
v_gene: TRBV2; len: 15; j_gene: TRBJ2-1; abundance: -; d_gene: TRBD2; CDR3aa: CASRVWTSGGNEQFF; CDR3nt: TGTGCCAGCCGGGTGTGGACTAGCGGGGGGAATGAGCAGTTCTTC
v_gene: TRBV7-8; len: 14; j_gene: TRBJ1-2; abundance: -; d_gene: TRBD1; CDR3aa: CASSLDRGGYGYTF; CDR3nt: TGTGCCAGCAGCCTGGACAGGGGGGGCTATGGCTACACCTTC
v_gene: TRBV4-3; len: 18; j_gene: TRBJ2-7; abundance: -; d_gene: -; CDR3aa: CASSQDARGWRSSYEQYF; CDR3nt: TGCGCCAGCAGCCAAGATGCGCGGGGCTGGAGGAGCTCCTACGAGCAGTACTTC
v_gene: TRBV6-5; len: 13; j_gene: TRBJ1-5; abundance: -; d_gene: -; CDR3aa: CASSFSDTQPQHF; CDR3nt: TGTGCCAGCAGTTTTTCGGACACCCAGCCCCAGCATTTT
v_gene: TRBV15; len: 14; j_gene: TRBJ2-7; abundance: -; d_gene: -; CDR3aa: CATSPADRGYEQYF; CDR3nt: TGTGCCACCAGCCCCGCGGACCGGGGTTACGAGCAGTACTTC
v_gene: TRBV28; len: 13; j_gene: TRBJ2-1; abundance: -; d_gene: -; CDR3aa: CASSLNPYNEQFF; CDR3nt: TGTGCCAGCAGCCTTAACCCCTACAATGAGCAGTTCTTC
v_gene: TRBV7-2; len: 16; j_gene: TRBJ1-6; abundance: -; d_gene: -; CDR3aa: CASSPPNRVGNSPLHF; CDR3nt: TGTGCCAGCAGCCCGCCCAACAGGGTTGGTAATTCACCCCTCCACTTT